This entry lists 20 T cell receptor beta chains sequenced from one sample in a study of T-cell memory formation after mild COVID-19. In TCRdb, the 5' RACE reads were re-called with MiXCR into one record per CDR3 protein. The sample carries about 500,000 distinct CDR3 sequences, roughly 22% recorded once. Sequenced material: PBMCs or a T cell subset sorted from them (not recorded which). The receptor source for this set is an adult woman who had mild COVID-19 (a few samples of this study predate the infection). Cell type and time point are not known.

The rearrangement uses TRBV24-1 and TRBJ2-1; 7 bases line up with TRBD2. The CDR3 has 13 amino acids. Germline V gene lookup returns CDR1 KGHDR and CDR2 SFDVKD. With 0 bases clipped from V and 9 bases from J, the junction kept 1 base outside the gene matches. CDR3 nucleotides: TGTGCCACCAGTGATTTGGCGGGAGCTGAGCAGTTCTTC. This encodes CATSDLAGAEQFF.

This clonotype occurred a few times. The gene calls are TRBV5-4 and TRBJ1-1; perhaps TRBD1 as D (6 bases). Germline values: CDR1 SGHNT, CDR2 YYREEE (reference sequence). The V gene lost 2 bases and the J gene lost 0 bases, with 14 bases spanning the gap. The CDR3 has 16 residues. CDR3 nucleotides: TGTGCCAGCAGCTTAGATTTCGGACAGATGAACACTGAAGCTTTCTTT. Protein: CASSLDFGQMNTEAFF.

This chain joins TRBV6-6 and TRBJ2-3; 12 bases line up with TRBD2. CDR3 length: 17 amino acids. Trimming took 5 bases from V and 5 from J; bases not matched to a gene: 11. The germline gives CDR1 MNHNY, CDR2 SVGAGI (reference sequence). The CDR3 coding sequence is TGTGCCAGCAGTCCCCTCGGGACTAGCGGGCTGAAAGATACGCAGTATTTT. Its protein product is CASSPLGTSGLKDTQYF.

The gene calls are TRBV7-8 and TRBJ1-1; D is perhaps TRBD1 (6 bases). Trimming removed 5 bases from V and 0 bases from J, with 16 bases in between. The CDR3 consists of 16 residues. Per germline, CDR1 SGHVS and CDR2 FQNEAQ. The CDR3 sequence is CASSRHGTRVNTEAFF. Written as DNA, the CDR3 is TGTGCCAGCAGCAGACACGGGACAAGGGTGAACACTGAAGCTTTCTTT.

This sequence joins TRBV7-2 and TRBJ2-5; TRBD2 matches 8 bases. Germline loops: CDR1 SGHTA, CDR2 FQGNSA. CDR3 length: 15 amino acids. V was pared by 5 bases and J by 8 bases, with 13 bases of the junction left unmatched. The CDR3 bases are TGTGCCAGCAGCCTAGGGGCTAGCGGGCTCCGAACCCAGTACTTC. Protein: CASSLGASGLRTQYF.

This clonotype appeared once. The CDR3 DNA reads TGTGCCTGGAGTCCCAGGGTTCTGAACACTGAAGCTTTCTTT. The encoded protein is CAWSPRVLNTEAFF. V and J are TRBV30 and TRBJ1-1; D is perhaps TRBD1 (5 bases). The germline V gene encodes CDR1 GTSNPN and CDR2 SVGIG (reference sequence). The V and J ends lost 2 bases and 0 bases respectively, with 10 bases between them. This CDR3 has 14 residues.

V usage is TRBV6-5 and J usage is TRBJ1-5, with D uncertain. In germline, CDR1 is MNHEY, CDR2 SVGAGI. The germline V and J ends were trimmed by 6 bases and 0 bases, with 6 bases remaining between them. The CDR3 is 13 residues long. CDR3 sequence (DNA): TGTGCCAGCAGAGCGGATAGCAATCAGCCCCAGCATTTT. Protein: CASRADSNQPQHF.

This clonotype was counted between two and nine times. The chain combines TRBV20-1 with TRBJ2-3, with a possible D match to TRBD1 (6 bases). With 8 bases removed from V and 0 bases from J, the gap between germline ends came to 9 bases. There are 12 residues in the CDR3. The germline V gene has CDR1 DFQATT and CDR2 SNEGSKA (reference sequence). Here the CDR3 reads CSLDRSTDTQYF. CDR3 bases: TGCAGTCTGGACAGAAGCACAGATACGCAGTATTTT.

Remarks on this clonotype: Germline is not matched at one junction end, which may reflect a read error. The chain is built from TRBV28 and TRBJ2-1; a weak D match, TRBD1 (6 bases). The CDR3 spans 14 residues. CDR1 MDHEN and CDR2 SYDVKM come from the germline V gene. The CDR3 protein is CASILAGAYNEQFF. The CDR3 DNA sequence: TGTGCCAGCATTTTAGCAGGGGCCTACAATGAGCAGTTCTTC.

This clonotype has more than one count but fewer than ten. The V gene is TRBV7-3, the J gene TRBJ1-6; D is unresolved. The germline CDR1 and CDR2 sequences are SGHTA and FQGTGA. This CDR3 spans 13 amino acids. With 2 bases removed from V and 10 bases from J, the gap between germline ends came to 9 bases. CDR3 sequence reads: CASSLDLRSPLHF. The CDR3 nucleotides are TGTGCCAGCAGCTTAGATTTGCGGTCACCCCTCCACTTT.

The CDR3: CASNLPDGSYEQYF. In DNA, the CDR3 is TGTGCCAGCAATCTACCGGACGGCTCCTACGAGCAGTACTTC. V is TRBV2 and J is TRBJ2-7; D not certain. The CDR3 runs 14 residues. CDR1 SNHLY and CDR2 FYNNEI come from the germline V gene. Trimming stripped 7 bases from V and 0 bases from J, with 13 bases between.

The chain joins TRBV7-2 to TRBJ2-5; D unclear. The CDR3 extends over 13 amino acids. CDR1 SGHTA and CDR2 FQGNSA come from the germline V gene. The V and J ends lost 7 bases and 7 bases respectively, with 16 bases between them. The CDR3 nucleotides read TGTGCCAGCACCTCCGACGCTTTTGGGACCCAGTACTTC. This translates into CASTSDAFGTQYF. The entire variable domain, with the rest obtained from reference TRBV7-2 and TRBJ2-5, is as follows: GAGVSQSPSNKVTEKGKDVELRCDPISGHTALYWYRQSLGQGLEFLIYFQGNSAPDKSGLPSDRFSAERTGGSVSTLTIQRTQQEDSAVYLCASTSDAFGTQYFGPGTRLLVL.

This clonotype was detected a few times. This chain connects TRBV20-1 to TRBJ1-1; tentative D call: TRBD1 (6 bases). Germline-derived CDR1 and CDR2 are DFQATT and SNEGSKA (reference sequence). This CDR3 contains 12 residues. V lost 5 bases to trimming and J lost 11 bases, with 18 bases between them. The CDR3 nucleotides are TGCAGTGCTGGGGGGCCCGTGGGGTTGGCTTTCTTT. It is translated as CSAGGPVGLAFF.

V is TRBV5-6 and J is TRBJ1-1; tentative D call: TRBD1 (5 bases). The CDR3 has 16 residues. In germline, CDR1 is SGHDT, CDR2 YYEEEE. Trimming shortened V by 0 bases and J by 1 base, and 13 bases separated the two germline ends. The CDR3 reads CASSLVGRLGNTEAFF. CDR3 DNA sequence: TGTGCCAGCAGCTTGGTGGGACGTTTGGGGAACACTGAAGCTTTCTTT.

This clonotype appeared a few times. The chain has TRBV7-9 and TRBJ2-2, with D hard to call. The CDR3 runs to 15 residues. The germline V gene encodes CDR1 SEHNR and CDR2 FQNEAQ (reference sequence). The V and J ends lost 2 bases and 0 bases respectively, with 7 bases between them. The CDR3 sequence is CASSLILSNTGELFF. Here the CDR3 DNA reads TGTGCCAGCAGCTTAATCCTTTCGAACACCGGGGAGCTGTTTTTT.

The rearrangement uses TRBV6-2 or TRBV6-3 and TRBJ1-1, with D tentatively TRBD1 (5 bases). CDR3 length: 14 residues. V was shortened by 5 bases and J by 5 bases, with 15 bases between the two germline ends. Germline V gene sequence: CDR1 MNHEY, CDR2 SVGEGT. The CDR3 coding sequence is TGTGCCAGCAGTAACACCGGGGCGAGGACTGAAGCTTTCTTT. Its protein product is CASSNTGARTEAFF.

The chain carries TRBV9 and TRBJ2-7; 7 bases map to TRBD2. Germline CDR1 SGDLS, CDR2 YYNGEE. Trimming at V came to 0 bases and at J to 2 bases, leaving 11 bases not matched to a gene. The CDR3 spans 17 residues. CDR3 DNA sequence: TGTGCCAGCAGCGTAGCCGGGGAGGGGTCTAGCGCCTACGAGCAGTACTTC. Translating it yields CASSVAGEGSSAYEQYF.

This clonotype showed up just a few times. The gene calls are TRBV27 and TRBJ2-1; 7 bases align to TRBD1. V lost 6 bases, J lost 4 bases, and 6 bases stayed unmatched. Germline CDR1 and CDR2: MNHEY and SMNVEV (reference sequence). This CDR3 is 14 amino acids long. The CDR3 here is CASSTGAGYNEQFF. CDR3 nucleotides: TGTGCCAGCAGCACAGGGGCCGGGTACAATGAGCAGTTCTTC.

V is TRBV12-3 or TRBV12-4 and J is TRBJ2-1; possibly TRBD2 for D (6 bases). Deletions cut 6 bases from V and 7 bases from J, with 16 bases between. CDR3 length: 14 residues. The CDR3 bases are TGTGCCAGCAGGGCCCCGGGAGAGAAAAATGAGCAGTTCTTC. The encoded protein is CASRAPGEKNEQFF.

J is TRBJ1-1 and V is TRBV20-1; D unresolved. Germline V gives CDR1 DFQATT, CDR2 SNEGSKA (reference sequence). This CDR3 contains 14 residues. V lost 3 bases and J lost 0, with 11 bases in between. The CDR3 nucleotides are TGCAGTGCTAGCCCCGGGCGTCTGAACACTGAAGCTTTCTTT. It translates to CSASPGRLNTEAFF.